These 21 T cell receptor beta chains originate from one sample sequenced in a study of T cells in Graves' hyperthyroidism and ophthalmopathy. RNA transcripts provided the source from which TCR beta CDR3 regions were amplified. Primed by the HTBI set, a first-round RT-PCR was run on the TCR CDR3. Using its own MiXCR run on the multiplex PCR reads, TCRdb lists one record per CDR3 protein. Among under 550,000 distinct CDR3 sequences listed, approximately 15% were seen once. Source material: blood. The receptors here all came from a woman aged 18-29 years with Graves' hyperthyroidism.

Ten or more counts support this clonotype. This chain connects TRBV30 to TRBJ2-3; D possibly corresponds to TRBD2 (6 bases). Germline CDR1 GTSNPN, CDR2 SVGIG (reference sequence). This CDR3 spans 16 amino acids. The ends were cut back, 0 bases at V and 4 bases at J, with 17 bases in the middle. Here the CDR3 DNA reads TGTGCCTGGAGTGTTGGCGTTAGCGGACCCGCAGATACGCAGTATTTT. Translation gives CAWSVGVSGPADTQYF.

This clonotype was seen a few times. The genes are TRBV4-1 and TRBJ2-1; 10 bases fit TRBD2. Germline V CDR1 and CDR2: MGHRA, YSYEKL. V trimming: 0 bases; J trimming: 2 bases; junction bases outside the gene matches: 7. The length of the CDR3 is 18 residues. The CDR3 loop reads CASSQDNEGLAAYNEQFF. Written as DNA, the CDR3 is TGCGCCAGCAGCCAAGATAATGAAGGACTAGCGGCCTACAATGAGCAGTTCTTC.

The table lists this clonotype with a few counts. This sequence joins TRBV20-1 and TRBJ2-2; weak D call: TRBD2 (6 bases). Germline values: CDR1 DFQATT, CDR2 SNEGSKA (reference sequence). The CDR3 sequence is 15 residues long. Deletions cut 5 bases from V and 4 bases from J, with 17 bases between. Here the CDR3 reads CSAPLGSGLTGELFF. The CDR3 DNA reads as TGCAGTGCTCCTCTGGGTAGCGGCCTCACCGGGGAGCTGTTTTTT.

This clonotype was counted between two and nine times. The V gene is TRBV10-2, the J gene TRBJ2-3; TRBD2 agrees at 8 bases. CDR1 and CDR2 (germline): WSHSY, SAAADI. Germline trimming cut 4 bases from V and 5 bases from J; bases unmatched to any gene: 2. This CDR3 has 13 amino acids. For the CDR3, the DNA is TGCGCCAGCAGTGGGCTAGCGGGAGATACGCAGTATTTT. Its protein is CASSGLAGDTQYF.

A few counts support this clonotype. The J gene is TRBJ2-7, the V gene TRBV5-1; TRBD2 matches at 11 bases. Germline CDR1 and CDR2: SGHRS and YFSETQ. This CDR3 contains 15 residues. Trimming cost V 2 bases and J 6 bases; bases outside gene matches: 7. CDR3 loop: CASSLELAGGLEQYF. The CDR3 bases are TGCGCCAGCAGCTTAGAGCTAGCGGGAGGTCTCGAGCAGTACTTC.

This clonotype was observed a handful of times. The chain couples TRBV20-1 to TRBJ2-1, with TRBD2 matching over 13 bases. The CDR3 has 15 amino acids. Germline assignment: CDR1 DFQATT and CDR2 SNEGSKA (reference sequence). V lost 5 bases, J lost 8 bases, and 9 bases stayed unmatched. CDR3 loop: CSAPGTSGNMDEQFF. CDR3 DNA: TGCAGTGCTCCCGGGACTAGCGGGAATATGGATGAGCAGTTCTTC.

The rearrangement joins TRBV28 to TRBJ2-2; no firm D call. This CDR3 is 14 amino acids long. The V gene lost 9 bases and the J gene lost 1 base, with 12 bases spanning the gap. CDR1 is MDHEN, CDR2 SYDVKM, per germline. The CDR3 DNA is TGTGCCAGTAGTATACAACAGAACACCGGGGAGCTGTTTTTT. Its translation: CASSIQQNTGELFF.

This clonotype was seen a handful of times. The CDR3, as DNA: TGTGCCATCAGAGACATGAACACCGGGGAGCTGTTTTTT. Its protein is CAIRDMNTGELFF. V and J are TRBV10-3 and TRBJ2-2; D gene unclear. CDR1 is ENHRY, CDR2 SYGVKD, per germline. This CDR3 is built from 13 residues. V lost 6 bases to trimming and J lost 1 base, with 6 bases between them.

This clonotype was recorded many times. The chain carries TRBV6-1 and TRBJ1-1; D not resolved. Between the trimmed V and J ends, which lost 6 bases and 6 bases, there was a span of 11 bases. CDR1 and CDR2 (germline): MNHNS, SASEGT. The CDR3 loop spans 12 amino acids. Written as DNA, the CDR3 is TGTGCCAGCAGGTCTCGGACCGCTGAAGCTTTCTTT. It codes for CASRSRTAEAFF.

This clonotype was counted ten times or more. The chain recombines TRBV6-5 with TRBJ2-7; 13 bases align to TRBD2. Trimming took 0 bases from V and 4 from J; bases not matched to a gene: 3. The length of the CDR3 is 16 residues. CDR1 and CDR2 from the germline V gene are MNHEY and SVGAGI. Written as DNA, the CDR3 is TGTGCCAGCAGTTACTCTGGGACTAGCGGGACGTACGAGCAGTACTTC. Its protein product is CASSYSGTSGTYEQYF.

In its sample, this clonotype was seen a few times. The chain employs TRBV20-1 and TRBJ1-2; D might be TRBD1 (5 bases). Germline CDR1 reads DFQATT; CDR2 reads SNEGSKA (reference sequence). CDR3 length equals 13 residues. V lost 6 bases and J lost 6, with 17 bases in between. The CDR3 spells CSAQDLQGDGYTF. The CDR3 bases are TGCAGTGCCCAAGACCTCCAAGGGGATGGCTACACCTTC.

This clonotype has just a few counts. V is TRBV20-1 and J is TRBJ2-5, with TRBD2 identical over 7 bases. Germline loops: CDR1 DFQATT, CDR2 SNEGSKA (reference sequence). The CDR3 length is 12 residues. Germline trimming cut 6 bases from V and 5 bases from J; bases unmatched to any gene: 6. CDR3 DNA: TGCAGTGCCACGACAGCGGGGGAGACCCAGTACTTC. The encoded protein is CSATTAGETQYF.

This clonotype was recorded a few times. The chain combines TRBV5-6 with TRBJ2-5; 8 nucleotides line up with TRBD1. V trimming: 4 bases; J trimming: 1 base; junction bases outside the gene matches: 6. Looked up from germline, CDR1 is SGHDT and CDR2 is YYEEEE. This CDR3 spans 15 amino acids. The CDR3 spells CASSRQGPLQETQYF. DNA for the CDR3: TGTGCCAGCAGCCGACAGGGGCCACTCCAAGAGACCCAGTACTTC.

This clonotype has only a few counts. V gene TRBV14 combines with J gene TRBJ1-1; D uncertain. The length of the CDR3 is 12 residues. V lost 1 base and J 6 bases, leaving 6 bases between the germline ends. Germline loops: CDR1 SGHDN, CDR2 FVKESK. The CDR3 spells CASSQGWAEAFF. In DNA form, the CDR3 reads TGTGCCAGCAGCCAAGGTTGGGCTGAAGCTTTCTTT.

This clonotype was seen at least ten times. V is TRBV3-1 and J is TRBJ1-2; D not resolved. Trimming took off 4 bases at V and 2 bases at J, with 14 bases between the two ends. CDR3 length equals 15 residues. Germline CDR1 LGHDT, CDR2 YNNKEL (reference sequence). In DNA, the CDR3 is TGTGCCAGCAGCCGGTGGGCCGGGAGCAACTATGGCTACACCTTC. It encodes CASSRWAGSNYGYTF.

There are a few counts of this clonotype. This sequence joins TRBV20-1 and TRBJ2-1; the match to TRBD2 covers 11 bases. Trimming removed 2 bases from V and 9 bases from J; junction bases left unmatched: 6. The CDR3 extends over 14 amino acids. The V gene's germline CDR1 is DFQATT and CDR2 SNEGSKA (reference sequence). This chain's CDR3 is CSARKTSGNGEQFF. In nucleotides, the CDR3 is TGCAGTGCTAGAAAGACTAGCGGGAATGGTGAGCAGTTCTTC.

This clonotype appeared many times. The rearrangement joins TRBV11-2 to TRBJ2-7; TRBD2 agrees at 10 bases. V was pared by 1 base and J by 6 bases, with 9 bases of the junction left unmatched. Germline assignment: CDR1 SGHAT and CDR2 FQNNGV. The CDR3 extends over 16 amino acids. The CDR3 loop reads CASSLALAGVFSEQYF. DNA of the CDR3: TGTGCCAGCAGCTTAGCCCTAGCGGGAGTATTTTCCGAGCAGTACTTC.

The gene calls are TRBV5-1 and TRBJ2-1; D gene ambiguous. V was pared by 7 bases and J by 3 bases, with 14 bases between. The CDR3 is 14 amino acids. Germline-derived CDR1 and CDR2 are SGHRS and YFSETQ. Here the CDR3 DNA reads TGCGCCAGCTCCCCCGGGTGGGGCTACAATGAGCAGTTCTTC. Protein sequence: CASSPGWGYNEQFF.

J is TRBJ2-1 and V is TRBV20-1; D possibly corresponds to TRBD1 (5 bases). The CDR3 runs 12 residues. The germline CDR1 and CDR2 sequences are DFQATT and SNEGSKA (reference sequence). Trimming shortened V by 1 base and J by 6 bases, and 7 bases separated the two germline ends. The CDR3 sequence: CSARAQANEQFF. The CDR3 DNA reads TGCAGTGCTAGAGCACAGGCCAATGAGCAGTTCTTC.

The rearrangement uses TRBV6-1 and TRBJ1-6; no clear D gene. The CDR3 sequence is 13 residues long. Germline V lookup: CDR1 MNHNS, CDR2 SASEGT. Trimming stripped 3 bases from V and 4 bases from J, with 4 bases between. This CDR3 reads CASSDTYNSPLHF. The DNA of the CDR3 is TGTGCCAGCAGTGATACTTATAATTCACCCCTCCACTTT.

This clonotype was observed a few times. Possible read error: a much larger clone is one base away. This chain joins TRBV13 and TRBJ1-1; D uncertain. The CDR3 is 12 residues long. Trimming pared 0 bases from V and 7 bases from J, leaving 6 bases between. Germline V gene data show CDR1 as PRHDT and CDR2 as FYEKMQ (reference sequence). The CDR3 region has the DNA TGTGCCAGCAGCTTAGGCCTGGGTGAAGCTTTCTTT. This encodes CASSLGLGEAFF.